Below are 29 T cell receptor beta chains sequenced from a single sample in a study of graft-versus-host responses after intestinal transplantation. Processed graft tissue released its intraepithelial and lamina propria lymphocytes. TCRdb keeps only in-frame clones here, not all; method: immunoSEQ multiplex PCR. The sample includes approximately 8,900 clones, approximately 64% of them seen just once. Sequences were derived from ileum tissue, sampled about 480 days after transplant. The source is a human patient who received an intestinal transplant, so some T cells may come from the graft donor.

V gene TRBV28 combines with J gene TRBJ2-7; D is uncertain. This CDR3 is 12 amino acids long. With 4 bases removed from V and 4 bases from J, the gap between germline ends came to 8 bases. Germline V gene data show CDR1 as MDHEN and CDR2 as SYDVKM. This CDR3 reads CASSSILYEQYV. For the CDR3, the DNA is TGTGCCAGCAGTTCCATACTTTACGAGCAGTACGTC.

This clone was picked up a small number of times. This rearrangement joins TRBV6-6 to TRBJ1-1, with 8 bases that match TRBD1. The germline V gene encodes CDR1 MNHNY and CDR2 SVGAGI (reference sequence). V lost 7 bases and J lost 0; bases outside the gene matches: 4. The length of the CDR3 is 14 residues. The CDR3 region has the DNA TGTGCCAGCACCACAGGGGGGATGAACACTGAAGCTTTCTTT. Protein product: CASTTGGMNTEAFF.

This chain uses TRBV7-6 with TRBJ1-1, with unresolved D. This CDR3 is built from 15 residues. CDR1 and CDR2 (germline): SGHVS, FNYEAQ. Deletions cut 5 bases from V and 8 bases from J, with 21 bases between. The CDR3 loop is CASSLATDSGLEAFF. CDR3 bases: TGTGCCAGCAGCCTTGCGACGGACTCTGGCTTGGAAGCTTTCTTT.

The CDR3 DNA reads TGTGCCATCAGTTCCTCAGGGGATGCAGGCTACACCTTC. Protein product: CAISSSGDAGYTF. The chain is built from TRBV10-3 and TRBJ1-2; possible D gene TRBD1, 6 bases. V lost 5 bases to trimming and J lost 8 bases, with 15 bases between them. Looked up from germline, CDR1 is ENHRY and CDR2 is SYGVKD. The CDR3 has 13 residues.

J is TRBJ2-5 and V is TRBV18; TRBD1 matches at 7 bases. CDR1 KGHSH and CDR2 LQKENI come from the germline V gene. The CDR3 spans 15 residues. The V and J ends lost 2 bases and 7 bases, in that order; junction bases with no gene match: 10. Here the CDR3 DNA reads TGTGCCAGCTCACCAGCCTCGGCCCCAGGGGGGACCCAGTACTTC. Protein: CASSPASAPGGTQYF.

This clone was seen more than once but under ten times. The chain is built from TRBV11-3 and TRBJ2-2; D not certain. The germline V gene has CDR1 SGHNT and CDR2 YENEEA. V lost 1 base and J 6 bases, leaving 6 bases between the germline ends. The CDR3 totals 13 residues. The CDR3 here is CASSLAASGELFF. In nucleotides, the CDR3 is TGTGCCAGCAGCTTAGCAGCTTCCGGGGAGCTGTTTTTT. Drawing the rest from reference TRBV11-3 and TRBJ2-2, the complete variable domain is EAGVVQSPRYKIIEKKQPVAFWCNPISGHNTLYWYLQNLGQGPELLIRYENEEAVDDSQLPKDRFSAERLKGVDSTLKIQPAELGDSAVYLCASSLAASGELFFGEGSRLTVL.

The chain combines TRBV15 with TRBJ2-1; 10 positions match TRBD2. This CDR3 spans 15 amino acids. V was clipped by 0 bases and J by 6 bases; unmatched bases: 2. Looked up from germline, CDR1 is LNHNV and CDR2 is YYDKDF (reference sequence). The CDR3 DNA follows: TGTGCCACCAGCAGAGATCGGACTAGCGGCAATGAGCAGTTCTTC. Its translation: CATSRDRTSGNEQFF.

The sample holds a few counts of this clone. The genes are TRBV10-2 and TRBJ1-1; D is uncertain. V was shortened by 6 bases and J by 0 bases, with 8 bases between the two germline ends. From germline, CDR1 is WSHSY and CDR2 SAAADI. This CDR3 contains 13 residues. Here the CDR3 DNA reads TGCGCCAGCAGCCGGCAGGTGAACACTGAAGCTTTCTTT. Translating it yields CASSRQVNTEAFF.

To note about this clone: At the DNA level, this CDR3 is encoded by other sequences in the same sample as well. V is TRBV7-3 and J is TRBJ2-5, with 7 nucleotides matching TRBD2. Germline trimming cut 2 bases from V and 2 bases from J; bases unmatched to any gene: 5. The germline V gene has CDR1 SGHTA and CDR2 FQGTGA. The CDR3 is made up of 15 amino acids. This CDR3 reads CASSLGGGPQETQYF. CDR3 DNA: TGTGCCAGCAGCTTAGGCGGGGGACCACAAGAGACCCAGTACTTC. Filled out from reference TRBV7-3 and TRBJ2-5, the complete variable domain reads GAGVSQTPSNKVTEKGKYVELRCDPISGHTALYWYRQSLGQGPEFLIYFQGTGAADDSGLPNDRFFAVRPEGSVSTLKIQRTERGDSAVYLCASSLGGGPQETQYFGPGTRLLVL.

This clone has only a few counts. The V call is TRBV2, the J call TRBJ2-3, with a tentative D call TRBD1 (5 bases). The germline gives CDR1 SNHLY, CDR2 FYNNEI. This CDR3 spans 15 amino acids. V lost 2 bases, J lost 6 bases, and 15 bases lay in between. CDR3: CASSESDSYIDTQYF. DNA of the CDR3: TGTGCCAGCAGTGAAAGCGACAGCTACATCGATACGCAGTATTTT.

The rearrangement joins TRBV10-3 to TRBJ2-7; D possibly corresponds to TRBD1 (6 bases). The germline CDR1 and CDR2 sequences are ENHRY and SYGVKD. The CDR3 sequence is 15 residues long. Trimming pared 3 bases from V and 2 bases from J, leaving 14 bases between. This CDR3 reads CAISDWGQTPYEQYF. CDR3 nucleotide sequence: TGTGCCATCAGTGACTGGGGGCAAACCCCCTACGAGCAGTACTTC.

The chain employs TRBV7-3 and TRBJ2-1; 13 nucleotides align to TRBD2. Trimming took 4 bases from V and 15 from J; bases not matched to a gene: 6. This CDR3 contains 13 residues. In germline, CDR1 is SGHTA, CDR2 FQGTGA. CDR3 in amino acids: CASSSQGTSGMFF. CDR3 DNA sequence: TGTGCCAGCAGCTCCCAGGGGACTAGCGGGATGTTCTTC.

This clone was counted a few times. The chain combines TRBV7-2 with TRBJ2-7, with D possibly matching TRBD1 (6 bases). V was pared by 1 base and J by 7 bases, with 14 bases between. The CDR3 runs to 14 residues. Germline values: CDR1 SGHTA, CDR2 FQGNSA. The CDR3 DNA follows: TGTGCCAGCAGCTTAGGTGGGGGCCTGGTTGAGCAGTACGTC. Translating it yields CASSLGGGLVEQYV.

This rearrangement joins TRBV7-6 to TRBJ1-1; D is undetermined. V was pared by 9 bases and J by 1 base, with 24 bases between. CDR1 and CDR2 from the germline V gene are SGHVS and FNYEAQ. CDR3 length: 17 amino acids. DNA of the CDR3: TGTGCCAGTAGCCTTAACTACCCGGGAGCGGCGAACACTGAAGCTTTCTTT. Amino acids: CASSLNYPGAANTEAFF.

V is TRBV6-6 and J is TRBJ2-4; D not certain. Germline-derived CDR1 and CDR2 are MNHNY and SVGAGI (reference sequence). The ends were cut back, 0 bases at V and 6 bases at J, with 3 bases in the middle. This CDR3 has 12 amino acids. The CDR3 is CASSYSTNIQYF. The CDR3 DNA follows: TGTGCCAGCAGTTACTCTACAAACATTCAGTACTTC.

The J gene is TRBJ1-6, the V gene TRBV7-9; 8 nucleotides agree with TRBD1. Trimming at V came to 5 bases and at J to 4 bases, leaving 7 bases not matched to a gene. There are 16 residues in the CDR3. Germline values: CDR1 SEHNR, CDR2 FQNEAQ (reference sequence). The CDR3 DNA reads TGTGCCAGCAGCCCCCCCGGGACAGGTTATAATTCACCCCTCCACTTT. This sequence encodes CASSPPGTGYNSPLHF.

In this sample, this clone turned up a few times. This rearrangement joins TRBV14 to TRBJ1-5, with D uncertain. Trimming removed 4 bases at V and 5 bases at J, with 3 bases between. The CDR3 is made up of 11 amino acids. The germline gives CDR1 SGHDN, CDR2 FVKESK. CDR3 sequence: CASSLYQPQHF. In DNA form, the CDR3 reads TGTGCCAGCAGCCTATATCAGCCCCAGCATTTT.

The chain combines TRBV6-4 with TRBJ1-6; no clear D gene. Germline CDR1 is MRHNA and CDR2 is SNTAGT. The CDR3 runs 14 residues. V lost 6 bases and J lost 3, with 9 bases in between. CDR3 sequence reads: CASRLGSYNSPLHF. CDR3 DNA: TGTGCCAGCAGATTGGGCAGCTATAATTCACCCCTCCACTTT.

About this clone itself: Likely a read error: the CDR3 ends without its conserved phenylalanine or tryptophan. The DNA is omitted, as the CDR3 cannot be located on it reliably, and the CDR3 follows TCRdb's listing. The chain couples TRBV6-1 to TRBJ1-2. CDR1 MNHNS and CDR2 SASEGT come from the germline V gene. The CDR3 is 10 residues long, counting both termini. The CDR3 loop is CASSRWAPRV.

This clone was counted a few times. This rearrangement joins TRBV7-2 to TRBJ2-7, with TRBD2 matching 9 bases. V shed 1 base, J shed 6 bases, and the junction held 4 bases outside the gene matches. Germline V gives CDR1 SGHTA, CDR2 FQGNSA. This CDR3 region has 14 residues. In DNA, the CDR3 is TGTGCCAGCAGCTTAGGCGGGGGGGATGTCGAGCAGTACGTC. It is translated as CASSLGGGDVEQYV.

The chain has TRBV4-1 and TRBJ2-1; 8 bases line up with TRBD2. Trimming took 7 bases from V and 6 from J; bases not matched to a gene: 5. Germline CDR1 and CDR2: MGHRA and YSYEKL. The CDR3 sequence is 13 residues long. CDR3 nucleotide sequence: TGCGCCAGCACCCTCGGGGGGGGCAATGAGCAGTTCTTC. It translates to CASTLGGGNEQFF.

V gene TRBV11-2 combines with J gene TRBJ1-1; 7 bases match TRBD1. CDR1 SGHAT and CDR2 FQNNGV come from the germline V gene. The CDR3 contains 15 residues. The J segment lost 6 bases and the V segment lost 1 base, leaving 8 bases of the junction unmatched. CDR3 amino acids: CASSLGRQGSAEAFF. In nucleotides, the CDR3 is TGTGCCAGCAGCTTAGGCCGACAGGGTAGTGCTGAAGCTTTCTTT.

The rearrangement uses TRBV6-1 and TRBJ1-1; D gene ambiguous. The V gene lost 8 bases and the J gene lost 3 bases, with 16 bases spanning the gap. The CDR3 runs 14 residues. CDR1 and CDR2 from the germline V gene are MNHNS and SASEGT. The DNA for the CDR3 is TGTGCCAGCCCGAGGGATGAGACGGACACTGAAGCTTTCTTT. Protein sequence: CASPRDETDTEAFF.

V gene TRBV2 combines with J gene TRBJ2-3; D unclear. This CDR3 is built from 16 residues. The germline gives CDR1 SNHLY, CDR2 FYNNEI. Trimming cost V 4 bases and J 3 bases, with 17 bases left between them. The CDR3: CASSGTITVGTDTQYF. The CDR3 nucleotides are TGTGCCAGCAGTGGGACGATAACGGTGGGGACAGATACGCAGTATTTT.

This chain connects TRBV2 to TRBJ2-5; 9 nucleotides agree with TRBD2. The CDR3 is 15 amino acids. Germline V CDR1 and CDR2: SNHLY, FYNNEI. V was pared by 6 bases and J by 3 bases, with 8 bases of the junction left unmatched. CDR3 region: CASRAAAGGEETQYF. The CDR3 DNA follows: TGTGCCAGCAGGGCTGCTGCGGGGGGGGAAGAGACCCAGTACTTC.

The chain recombines TRBV6-1 with TRBJ2-6; 7 nucleotides agree with TRBD1. V was pared by 10 bases and J by 1 base, with 7 bases of the junction left unmatched. There are 15 residues in the CDR3. Germline lookup yields CDR1 MNHNS and CDR2 SASEGT. The CDR3 DNA follows: TGTGCCACCTGGACAGGAAGTTCTGGGGCCAACGTCCTGACTTTC. This sequence encodes CATWTGSSGANVLTF.

This clone occurred a few times. V gene TRBV15 combines with J gene TRBJ2-3; perhaps TRBD2 as D (5 bases). CDR1 is LNHNV, CDR2 YYDKDF, per germline (reference sequence). With 0 bases removed from V and 3 bases from J, the gap between germline ends came to 16 bases. This CDR3 contains 17 residues. The CDR3 DNA reads TGTGCCACCAGCAGAGATACGGCTAGCTATTTGACAGATACGCAGTATTTT. Translated, it gives CATSRDTASYLTDTQYF.

This clone showed up just a few times. This chain connects TRBV19 to TRBJ1-2; possibly TRBD1 for D (5 bases). V lost 5 bases to trimming and J lost 6 bases, with 19 bases between them. The CDR3 is 15 amino acids. Germline V gene data show CDR1 as LNHDA and CDR2 as SQIVND (reference sequence). In DNA form, the CDR3 reads TGTGCCAGTAGTCCCCGGGGGGTACAACGGGATGGCTACACCTTC. It codes for CASSPRGVQRDGYTF.

The V gene is TRBV19, the J gene TRBJ1-1; D gene ambiguous. The germline V gene has CDR1 LNHDA and CDR2 SQIVND (reference sequence). Trimming removed 4 bases at V and 8 bases at J, with 14 bases between. The CDR3 covers 13 residues. In DNA, the CDR3 is TGTGCCAGTAGTACAACCTTAGGACTGGAAGCTTTCTTT. Translated, it gives CASSTTLGLEAFF.